What follows are 29 T cell receptor beta chains derived from one specimen sequenced in a study of early T cells in non-severe SARS-CoV-2 infection. TCRdb fed the 5' RACE reads into MiXCR, producing one record per CDR3 protein. The sample includes 45,000 to 60,000 distinct CDR3 sequences, approximately 8% of them seen just once. This specimen consisted of whole blood, obtained at baseline. The source is an adult who was a healthcare worker with PCR-confirmed SARS-CoV-2 infection or an uninfected control (not recorded which).

The chain joins TRBV6-1 to TRBJ2-2, with unresolved D. The V end was cut by 1 base, the J end by 3 bases, with 15 bases between. The CDR3 covers 17 residues. CDR1 and CDR2 (germline): MNHNS, SASEGT. In DNA, the CDR3 is TGTGCCAGCAGTGAAGGGTTGCGCCTGGGCCACACCGGGGAGCTGTTTTTT. Translation: CASSEGLRLGHTGELFF.

In this sample, this clonotype turned up a few times. CDR3 sequence (DNA): TGCGCCAGCTACGTGAGAGGGACTGAAGCTTTCTTT. It is translated as CASYVRGTEAFF. The chain uses TRBV10-2 and TRBJ1-1, with D unclear. Trimming pared 8 bases from V and 5 bases from J, leaving 12 bases between. The CDR3 runs 12 residues. Germline values: CDR1 WSHSY, CDR2 SAAADI.

This clonotype was counted many times. J is TRBJ2-2 and V is TRBV19; D might be TRBD2 (6 bases). The germline V gene has CDR1 LNHDA and CDR2 SQIVND (reference sequence). V was clipped by 2 bases and J by 0 bases, with 13 bases between them. The CDR3 is 17 residues long. This CDR3 is CASSINLGGTNTGELFF. DNA of the CDR3: TGTGCCAGTAGTATAAATCTAGGAGGGACGAACACCGGGGAGCTGTTTTTT.

This clonotype was observed many times. The gene calls are TRBV7-8 and TRBJ2-1; 11 nucleotides agree with TRBD2. This CDR3 comprises 15 residues. The trim removed 2 bases at V and 6 bases at J, leaving 3 bases unmatched. From germline, CDR1 is SGHVS and CDR2 FQNEAQ. CDR3 in amino acids: CASSLRLAGINEQFF. The CDR3, as DNA: TGTGCCAGCAGCTTAAGACTAGCGGGGATCAATGAGCAGTTCTTC. Full variable domain (outside the CDR3, taken from reference TRBV7-8 and TRBJ2-1): GAGVSQSPRYKVAKRGQDVALRCDPISGHVSLFWYQQALGQGPEFLTYFQNEAQLDKSGLPSDRFFAERPEGSVSTLKIQRTQQEDSAVYLCASSLRLAGINEQFFGPGTRLTVL.

This rearrangement joins TRBV14 to TRBJ2-1; no firm D call. V shed 4 bases and J shed 6 bases, with 13 bases lying between them. Germline V gene lookup returns CDR1 SGHDN and CDR2 FVKESK. The CDR3 loop spans 14 amino acids. The CDR3 here is CASSRSAGVNEQFF. Here the CDR3 DNA reads TGTGCCAGCAGCCGATCGGCTGGGGTCAATGAGCAGTTCTTC.

This clonotype was counted at least ten times. The V call is TRBV13, the J call TRBJ2-7; D is ambiguous. With 4 bases removed from V and 0 bases from J, the gap between germline ends came to 10 bases. Germline CDR1 and CDR2: PRHDT and FYEKMQ (reference sequence). The CDR3 runs 14 residues. In nucleotides, the CDR3 is TGTGCCAGCAGCTCGGACGAAAGCTCCTACGAGCAGTACTTC. Translation gives CASSSDESSYEQYF.

The DNA for the CDR3 is TGTGCCAGCAGTGATAGGACCGGGCGTAGCAATCAGCCCCAGCATTTT. It is translated as CASSDRTGRSNQPQHF. The chain carries TRBV2 and TRBJ1-5; D not certain. The CDR3 spans 16 residues. The V end lost 3 bases, the J end lost 0 bases, and 12 bases lay between the germline ends. Germline V CDR1 and CDR2: SNHLY, FYNNEI.

This clonotype was observed at least ten times. A junction boundary mismatches the germline segment, possibly from a read error. The V gene is TRBV7-7, the J gene TRBJ1-1; D is uncertain. The CDR3 covers 13 residues. Germline values: CDR1 SSHAT, CDR2 FNYEAQ (reference sequence). This CDR3 is CASSLYRNTEAFF. In DNA, the CDR3 is TGTGCTAGCAGCTTGTACAGAAACACTGAAGCTTTCTTT.

V and J are TRBV6-6 and TRBJ2-3; D not certain. V lost 4 bases to trimming and J lost 1 base, with 9 bases between them. Germline V CDR1 and CDR2: MNHNY, SVGAGI (reference sequence). The CDR3 length is 14 residues. CDR3 protein: CASSWSRGTDTQYF. CDR3 nucleotides: TGTGCCAGCAGTTGGTCTCGGGGCACAGATACGCAGTATTTT.

This chain uses TRBV7-9 with TRBJ2-1; D is unclear. V was clipped by 5 bases and J by 9 bases, with 11 bases between them. The CDR3 covers 12 residues. From germline, CDR1 is SEHNR and CDR2 FQNEAQ (reference sequence). CDR3 sequence: CASSPGIPEQFF. The DNA of the CDR3 is TGTGCCAGCAGCCCCGGAATACCTGAGCAGTTCTTC.

The chain carries TRBV10-3 and TRBJ2-3, with 14 bases aligning to TRBD2. CDR3 length: 20 amino acids. With V trimmed by 6 bases and J by 1 base, 15 bases remained unmatched. The germline CDR1 and CDR2 sequences are ENHRY and SYGVKD. CDR3 coding DNA: TGTGCCATCAGCGCCTCCACCGGGACTAGCGGGAGTTTTCGCACAGATACGCAGTATTTT. Its translation is CAISASTGTSGSFRTDTQYF.

This clonotype appeared once. The chain employs TRBV6-5 and TRBJ2-1; 7 bases agree with TRBD2. This CDR3 is 15 amino acids long. J gave up 8 bases and V 0 bases, and 7 bases lay outside the gene matches. Germline CDR1 MNHEY, CDR2 SVGAGI. The chain's CDR3 is CASSYSGGVWDEQFF. The CDR3 bases are TGTGCCAGCAGTTACTCTGGGGGGGTCTGGGATGAGCAGTTCTTC.

This clonotype was seen ten or more times. The rearrangement uses TRBV20-1 and TRBJ2-5, with D perhaps assigned TRBD1 or TRBD2 (5 bases each). The CDR3 has 10 residues. Trimming pared 6 bases from V and 4 bases from J, leaving 6 bases between. Germline CDR1 DFQATT, CDR2 SNEGSKA (reference sequence). The CDR3 region has the DNA TGCAGTGCGGGACGAGAGACCCAGTACTTC. Amino acid sequence: CSAGRETQYF.

This clonotype was observed a handful of times. The genes are TRBV4-1 and TRBJ2-3; perhaps TRBD2 as D (6 bases). CDR1 and CDR2 from the germline V gene are MGHRA and YSYEKL. The CDR3 is made up of 12 amino acids. V was shortened by 10 bases and J by 0 bases, with 8 bases between the two germline ends. The CDR3 DNA follows: TGCGCCACTGGAGGGAGCACAGATACGCAGTATTTT. The encoded protein is CATGGSTDTQYF.

The chain uses TRBV20-1 and TRBJ1-3; D not certain. The V end lost 6 bases, the J end lost 5 bases, and 5 bases lay between the germline ends. There are 10 residues in the CDR3. CDR1 and CDR2 (germline): DFQATT, SNEGSKA (reference sequence). CDR3 protein: CSAGRNTIYF. DNA for the CDR3: TGCAGTGCCGGAAGAAACACCATATATTTT.

This clonotype occurred many times. A read error may produce the germline difference seen at one junction end. This chain links TRBV5-1 with TRBJ2-7; 7 positions agree with TRBD1. Germline V gene data show CDR1 as SGHRS and CDR2 as YFSETQ. The CDR3 has 16 amino acids. Written as DNA, the CDR3 is TGCGCCAGCAGCTTGGGACGACAGGGCGGATCCTCCGAGCAGTACTTC. It specifies CASSLGRQGGSSEQYF.

This clonotype was seen ten or more times. The chain is built from TRBV12-5 and TRBJ2-2; D possibly corresponds to TRBD1 (6 bases). V was cut by 9 bases and J by 4 bases, with 15 bases left in between. The CDR3 is 14 residues long. CDR1 is LGHNT, CDR2 FRNRAP, per germline. The CDR3 DNA reads TGTGCTAGCGGCCTGGGGGCTTCCACCGGGGAGCTGTTTTTT. It yields the protein CASGLGASTGELFF. The whole variable domain, remainder taken from reference TRBV12-5 and TRBJ2-2, is DARVTQTPRHKVTEMGQEVTMRCQPILGHNTVFWYRQTMMQGLELLAYFRNRAPLDDSGMPKDRFSAEMPDATLATLKIQPSEPRDSAVYFCASGLGASTGELFFGEGSRLTVL.

The V gene is TRBV20-1, the J gene TRBJ1-4, with D unclear. Germline CDR1 DFQATT, CDR2 SNEGSKA (reference sequence). V shed 3 bases and J shed 0 bases, with 11 bases lying between them. The CDR3 consists of 15 residues. The CDR3 region is CSASPTLSTNEKLFF. The CDR3 DNA reads as TGCAGTGCTAGCCCGACCCTCTCAACTAATGAAAAACTGTTTTTT.

This clonotype was seen many times. The V gene is TRBV12-3 or TRBV12-4, the J gene TRBJ2-2; 11 nucleotides line up with TRBD1. CDR3 size: 14 residues. Germline trimming cut 6 bases from V and 4 bases from J; bases unmatched to any gene: 1. The chain's CDR3 is CASRGTGGTGELFF. In DNA form, the CDR3 reads TGTGCCAGCAGAGGGACAGGGGGCACCGGGGAGCTGTTTTTT.

This clonotype has a count of ten or more. J is TRBJ2-7 and V is TRBV20-1, with D possibly called TRBD1 or TRBD2 (5 bases each). CDR1 is DFQATT, CDR2 SNEGSKA, per germline (reference sequence). CDR3 size: 14 residues. Trimming removed 6 bases at V and 0 bases at J, with 15 bases between. CDR3 residues: CSASGRFLSYEQYF. The CDR3 coding sequence is TGCAGTGCCTCGGGACGTTTCCTCTCCTACGAGCAGTACTTC.

This clonotype was seen ten or more times. The chain couples TRBV29-1 to TRBJ2-7, with 8 bases identical to TRBD1. CDR3 size: 12 residues. V was pared by 7 bases and J by 7 bases, with 9 bases of the junction left unmatched. Germline V gene sequence: CDR1 SQVTM, CDR2 ANQGSEA. CDR3 nucleotides: TGCAGCGCAATAGGGCGGGACAGGGAGCAGTACTTC. It codes for CSAIGRDREQYF.

Ten or more counts support this clonotype. The chain links TRBV27 to TRBJ2-5; TRBD2 is a possible D gene (7 bases). The CDR3 is 14 residues long. Germline loops: CDR1 MNHEY, CDR2 SMNVEV (reference sequence). The germline V and J ends were trimmed by 4 bases and 5 bases, with 14 bases remaining between them. CDR3: CASSSPGGRETQYF. The CDR3 DNA follows: TGTGCCAGCAGTTCCCCCGGGGGGCGGGAGACCCAGTACTTC.

This clonotype was counted at least ten times. The V gene is TRBV12-3 or TRBV12-4, the J gene TRBJ2-3; 10 bases fit TRBD1. The CDR3 sequence is 16 residues long. V was clipped by 5 bases and J by 6 bases; unmatched bases: 11. CDR3 loop: CASSHRQGAPIDTQYF. The CDR3 bases are TGTGCCAGCAGTCATAGACAGGGGGCGCCGATTGATACGCAGTATTTT.

The CDR3 sequence is CASSPAGTGKQYF. CDR3 bases: TGTGCCAGCAGCCCCGCGGGGACAGGGAAGCAGTACTTC. This chain joins TRBV3-1 and TRBJ2-7; 9 bases fit TRBD1. This CDR3 has 13 amino acids. With V trimmed by 4 bases and J by 8 bases, 6 bases remained unmatched. Germline V gives CDR1 LGHDT, CDR2 YNNKEL (reference sequence).

This clonotype was seen more than once but under ten times. The rearrangement uses TRBV6-5 and TRBJ2-5; D gene unclear. Germline CDR1 and CDR2: MNHEY and SVGAGI. Trimming removed 0 bases at V and 7 bases at J, with 12 bases between. The CDR3 contains 14 residues. The CDR3 sequence is CASSYSTSKATQYF. The CDR3 region has the DNA TGTGCCAGCAGTTACTCGACATCTAAGGCGACCCAGTACTTC.

There are many counts of this clonotype. The chain is built from TRBV29-1 and TRBJ1-1; D gene unclear. Trimming took 6 bases from V and 0 from J, leaving 8 bases between them. Germline loops: CDR1 SQVTM, CDR2 ANQGSEA. This CDR3 spans 12 amino acids. CDR3: CSVALMNTEAFF. The DNA of the CDR3 is TGCAGCGTAGCCTTGATGAACACTGAAGCTTTCTTT.

This clonotype has at least ten counts. This chain uses TRBV2 with TRBJ1-5, with a weak D call TRBD1 (5 bases). Germline V gene sequence: CDR1 SNHLY, CDR2 FYNNEI. V was trimmed by 6 bases and J by 4 bases, leaving 16 bases between them. The length of the CDR3 is 15 residues. The CDR3 loop is CASRPMGGINQPQHF. In DNA, the CDR3 is TGTGCCAGCAGACCGATGGGGGGGATTAATCAGCCCCAGCATTTT.

This clonotype was counted many times. J is TRBJ2-7 and V is TRBV5-5; D is perhaps TRBD1 (5 bases). V was pared by 4 bases and J by 0 bases, with 14 bases between. Germline CDR1 and CDR2: SGHKS and YYEKEE (reference sequence). This CDR3 has 15 residues. As DNA, the CDR3 is TGTGCCAGCAGCGAAACCGTAGACAGCTCCTACGAGCAGTACTTC. Protein sequence: CASSETVDSSYEQYF.

This clonotype was recorded a few times. V gene TRBV5-1 combines with J gene TRBJ1-2; D is perhaps TRBD1 (5 bases). The germline gives CDR1 SGHRS, CDR2 YFSETQ. V was trimmed by 1 base and J by 5 bases, leaving 12 bases between them. The CDR3 is made up of 14 amino acids. The CDR3 bases are TGCGCCAGCAGCTTGCCGGGGGACCGATATGGCTACACCTTC. As protein: CASSLPGDRYGYTF.